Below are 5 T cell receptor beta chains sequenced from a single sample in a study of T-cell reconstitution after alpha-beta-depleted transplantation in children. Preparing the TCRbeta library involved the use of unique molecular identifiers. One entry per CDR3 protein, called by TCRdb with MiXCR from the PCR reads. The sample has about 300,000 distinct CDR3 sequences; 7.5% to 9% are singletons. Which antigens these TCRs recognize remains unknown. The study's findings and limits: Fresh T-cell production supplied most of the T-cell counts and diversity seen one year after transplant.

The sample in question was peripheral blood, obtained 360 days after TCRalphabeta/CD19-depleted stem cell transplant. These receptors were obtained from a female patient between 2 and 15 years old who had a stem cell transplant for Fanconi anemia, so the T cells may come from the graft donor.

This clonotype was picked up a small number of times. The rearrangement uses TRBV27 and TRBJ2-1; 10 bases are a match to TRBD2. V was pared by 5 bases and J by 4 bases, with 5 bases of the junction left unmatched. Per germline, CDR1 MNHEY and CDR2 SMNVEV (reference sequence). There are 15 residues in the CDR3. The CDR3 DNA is TGTGCCAGCAGTCCATCTAGCGGGGGTTACAATGAGCAGTTCTTC. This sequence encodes CASSPSSGGYNEQFF.

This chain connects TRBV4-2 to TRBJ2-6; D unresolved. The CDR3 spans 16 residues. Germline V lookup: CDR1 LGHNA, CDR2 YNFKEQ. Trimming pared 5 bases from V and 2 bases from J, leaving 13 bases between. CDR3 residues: CASSFPGRPGANVLTF. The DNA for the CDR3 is TGTGCCAGCAGCTTTCCCGGGCGCCCTGGGGCCAACGTCCTGACTTTC.

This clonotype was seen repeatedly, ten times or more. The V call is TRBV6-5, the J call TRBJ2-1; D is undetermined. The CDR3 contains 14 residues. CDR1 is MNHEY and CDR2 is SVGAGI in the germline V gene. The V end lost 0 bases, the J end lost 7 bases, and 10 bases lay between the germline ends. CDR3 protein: CASSYSGQLNEQFF. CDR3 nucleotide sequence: TGTGCCAGCAGTTACTCAGGGCAGTTAAATGAGCAGTTCTTC.

DNA of the CDR3: TGTGCCAGCAGCATTAGCGGTACTGGTGCTGGAAAGGACTATGGCTACACCTTC. Its translation is CASSISGTGAGKDYGYTF. The genes are TRBV7-2 and TRBJ1-2; D remains ambiguous. The CDR3 covers 18 residues. The ends were cut back, 5 bases at V and 3 bases at J, with 25 bases in the middle. Germline values: CDR1 SGHTA, CDR2 FQGNSA.

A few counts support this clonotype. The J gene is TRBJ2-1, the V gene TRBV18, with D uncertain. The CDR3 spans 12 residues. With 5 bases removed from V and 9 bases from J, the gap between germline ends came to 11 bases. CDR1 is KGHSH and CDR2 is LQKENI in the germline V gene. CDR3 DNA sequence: TGTGCCAGCTCAAACGGAAAGGGTGAGCAGTTCTTC. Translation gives CASSNGKGEQFF. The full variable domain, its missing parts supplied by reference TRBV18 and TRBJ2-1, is NAGVMQNPRHLVRRRGQEARLRCSPMKGHSHVYWYRQLPEEGLKFMVYLQKENIIDESGMPKERFSAEFPKEGPSILRIQQVVRGDSAAYFCASSNGKGEQFFGPGTRLTVL.